The present T cell receptor beta chain was sequenced within a study of cytotoxic CD8 clonotypes in ibrutinib-treated CLL. Overall study context: Patients gave response samples after a median about 12 months of treatment, range 6 to 36.

Between the trimmed V and J ends, which lost 3 bases and 10 bases, there was a span of 21 bases. CDR3 size: 15 residues. From germline, CDR1 is LNHDA and CDR2 SQIVND (reference sequence). In this sample, this clone turned up a few times. Its antigen is still unknown. Study-level results: Baseline levels of clonality went above those of age-matched healthy donors and moved with circulating CD8+ T-cell counts. Before falling back toward baseline at progression, clonality had risen at the time of ibrutinib response.

TCRdb's copy holds only in-frame clones and misses some; the assay was immunoSEQ multiplex PCR. Found here are some 30,000 clones, around 76% of them singletons; the top ten hold 51%. The sequence came from a human donor with chronic lymphocytic leukemia. The sequenced sample was PBMCs, obtained after 36 months of ibrutinib treatment. This chain uses TRBV19 with TRBJ2-5, with D possibly matching TRBD1 (6 bases). The DNA for the CDR3 is TGTGCCAGTAGTATCGGGCCAGGGGCCCCCCCGGACCAGTACTTC. This translates into CASSIGPGAPPDQYF.